This TCR beta chain was sequenced for a study of beta chain features in type 1 diabetes. Study outcomes and limitations: HLA effects on TCRB rearrangement stayed unresolved here.

The germline V gene encodes CDR1 KGHSH and CDR2 LQKENI. V was pared by 3 bases and J by 5 bases, with 11 bases between. This CDR3 is built from 14 residues. Based on CD45RO/CCR7/CD25/CD127/CD95/CD27, CD4+ regulatory, stem cell-like memory, naive and central memory cells were sorted. This clone has more than one count but fewer than ten. What it binds is unknown. Expressed TCRB transcripts were sequenced, since all the RNA that had been isolated was reverse transcribed. Clones were sequenced by immunoSEQ multiplex PCR, and TCRdb holds only the in-frame ones, with some missing. Here the sample spans hundreds of thousands of clones, approximately 15% being singletons.

The chain uses TRBV18 and TRBJ2-1; a weak D match, TRBD1 (6 bases). Material for sequencing was naive CD4+ T cells from blood. The receptor's source is a man younger than 40 in good health. The CDR3 region has the DNA TGTGCCAGCTCACCGTCAAACAGGGACAATGAGCAGTTCTTC. Its translation: CASSPSNRDNEQFF.